These 5 T cell receptor beta chains came from one sample sequenced in a study of T cells in Graves' hyperthyroidism and ophthalmopathy. RNA transcripts gave rise to amplified TCR beta CDR3 regions. With the HTBI primer set, the TCR CDR3 went through a first round of RT-PCR. TCRdb used MiXCR to reprocess the multiplex PCR reads, holding one entry per CDR3 protein. This table holds approximately 530,000 distinct CDR3 sequences, approximately 16% found once. Sequences were obtained from blood. The receptor set was obtained from a woman aged 18-29 years with Graves' hyperthyroidism.

This chain links TRBV12-3 or TRBV12-4 with TRBJ1-6; TRBD1 agrees at 7 bases. V lost 5 bases, J lost 5 bases, and 9 bases stayed unmatched. The CDR3 has 16 amino acids. This CDR3 reads CASSPGQVLHNSPLHF. The CDR3 bases are TGTGCCAGCAGTCCCGGACAGGTTCTCCATAATTCACCCCTCCACTTT.

This clonotype was detected ten times or more. J is TRBJ2-7 and V is TRBV30; TRBD1 is a possible D gene (5 bases). This CDR3 has 11 residues. V was shortened by 6 bases and J by 5 bases, with 11 bases between the two germline ends. Germline-derived CDR1 and CDR2 are GTSNPN and SVGIG (reference sequence). CDR3 region: CACQGLNEQYF. The CDR3 DNA reads as TGTGCCTGCCAGGGTTTGAACGAGCAGTACTTC.

This clonotype has only a few counts. This chain joins TRBV7-8 and TRBJ1-1; D might be TRBD1 (6 bases). V lost 8 bases and J lost 1, with 8 bases in between. The CDR3 contains 12 residues. The germline V gene encodes CDR1 SGHVS and CDR2 FQNEAQ. The CDR3: CASDRTNTEAFF. Written as DNA, the CDR3 is TGTGCCAGCGACAGGACGAACACTGAAGCTTTCTTT.

The table lists this clonotype with many counts. V gene TRBV7-8 combines with J gene TRBJ2-5, with D perhaps matching TRBD1 (7 bases). There are 18 residues in the CDR3. Trimming took 0 bases from V and 1 from J, leaving 18 bases between them. Germline-derived CDR1 and CDR2 are SGHVS and FQNEAQ. Written as DNA, the CDR3 is TGTGCCAGCAGCTTAGCGTTTGGGAGGACAGGATTCCAAGAGACCCAGTACTTC. Its protein product is CASSLAFGRTGFQETQYF.

V gene TRBV11-2 combines with J gene TRBJ1-3; D gene ambiguous. The germline CDR1 and CDR2 sequences are SGHAT and FQNNGV. The CDR3 covers 13 residues. The V and J ends lost 8 bases and 0 bases respectively, with 8 bases between them. In nucleotides, the CDR3 is TGTGCCAGCGGTCCTAGCTCTGGAAACACCATATATTTT. Protein: CASGPSSGNTIYF.